The source of this T cell receptor beta chain is a study of cytomegalovirus exposure and HLA in healthy donors. PCR was performed using 60 Vbeta and 13 Jbeta primers. Profiling relied on immunoSEQ multiplex PCR, and the TCRdb table lists in-frame clones only, not all of them. Among about 92,000 clones, approximately 84% were seen once, and the ten largest hold about 1.2%. Points on this clone: Its antigen remains unknown.

Study-level findings and limits: TRBV6-2, TRBV6-3 and some other V segments were unresolvable in 87-base-pair reads. Being productive about 87% or about 30% of the time was typical of most TCR beta V segments in an earlier analysis. Later work found most CMV-associated TCR beta chains apparently HLA-restricted.

Donors showed nominal health when sampled, although they likely had unrecorded immune exposures. CDR1 is SEHNR and CDR2 is FQNEAQ in the germline V gene (reference sequence). V trimming: 2 bases; J trimming: 8 bases; junction bases outside the gene matches: 7. The CDR3 runs to 15 residues. This TCR derives from a girl aged 2-15 years in good health and CMV-seropositive. The V gene is TRBV7-9, the J gene TRBJ2-1; 9 positions agree with TRBD2. The sequenced material came from PBMCs. In nucleotides, the CDR3 is TGTGCCAGCAGCTTAAGAGCGGGAGGAGTAGATGAGCAGTTCTTC. Translating gives CASSLRAGGVDEQFF.